This TCR beta chain was retrieved from a study of T cell repertoires in cytomegalovirus infection (dated by TCRdb to the late 2010s). As for the study more broadly: Alongside well-studied HLA-B-restricted epitopes, the peptide stimulations were aimed at recently identified HLA-C-restricted CMV epitopes, whose presentation resists viral immunomodulation. Donor HLA type was relevant to the analysis, because carriage of CMV infection together with the matching HLA type was indicated by public TCR beta signatures. The study at large found these results: In both this cohort and an independent cohort of 350 to 400 donors, the cumulative frequency of public TCR beta family members distinguished carriers of CMV infection plus the relevant HLA type. The ex vivo response was dominated by HLA-C-restricted CMV-specific TCR beta clonotypes, which also provided the single most frequent clonotype in two of eight donors.

The treatment or condition label here, explained by the study, means: in vitro stimulation with specific CMV peptide epitopes to enrich CMV-specific T cells. V drops 5 bases and J drops 5 bases, leaving 9 bases in between. There are 11 amino acids in the CDR3, from cysteine to phenylalanine inclusive. Of the read, only the CDR3 DNA is kept; its 33 bases are in frame from base 1. CDR1 is given as DFQATT and CDR2 as SNEGSKA, both from the germline V gene (reference sequence). Sequencing was performed on an Illumina HiSeq 1500. TCRdb reprocessing: public reads trimmed at Q25 with fastp, clones called with MiXCR, in-frame beta chains kept. Identical CDR3 protein sequences are pooled into one entry, listed with their most common genes and DNA. The sample table lists approximately 910,000 distinct CDR3 sequences, roughly 31% of them with a count of one. Of the sample, 11% to 15% falls within the top ten clones.

As regards this clonotype: Its specific antigen is unknown. No much larger clone exists at a distance of one base, and base qualities are not known.

This material consisted of cultured CD8+ T cells from PBMCs, taken from culture after CMV antigen stimulation. Rearrangement joined TRBV20-1 to TRBJ1-1, with the D gene uncertain. This TCR derives from a human donor in good health (CMV status not recorded). Some clones in this sample may be carry-over from other donors' samples. Read as DNA, the sequence is TGCAGTGCTCCGGAGGTTACTGAAGCTTTCTTT. The translation is CSAPEVTEAFF.